This TCR beta chain was sequenced in a study of cytomegalovirus exposure and HLA in healthy donors. Notes on the study in general: In a later analysis, HLA-C alleles had the fewest associated TCRs, DRB1 alleles the most. Prior analysis indicated that the majority of TCR beta V segments exhibited productivity approximately 90% or approximately 30% of the time. It was 150 to 200 TCR beta chains that were listed as cytomegalovirus-associated.

Both 60 Vbeta primers and 13 Jbeta primers went into the PCR. Measured with immunoSEQ multiplex PCR; TCRdb has only the in-frame clones, and not every one. The sample holds 250,000 to 350,000 clones, roughly 85% seen once. As for this clone: What it recognizes is unknown.

Germline V gene sequence: CDR1 SEHNR, CDR2 FQNEAQ (reference sequence). CDR3 length equals 19 residues. V lost 1 base and J 0 bases, leaving 21 bases between the germline ends. The material sequenced was PBMCs. This sequence originates from a man aged 35 to 55 in good health and CMV-seropositive. The chain links TRBV7-9 to TRBJ2-5; tentatively, D is TRBD2 (5 bases). The CDR3: CASSLVGWTPEEDQETQYF. The CDR3 DNA reads TGTGCCAGCAGCTTAGTCGGCTGGACTCCCGAGGAAGACCAAGAGACCCAGTACTTC. The full variable domain, with the rest looked up from reference TRBV7-9 and TRBJ2-5, is DTGVSQNPRHKITKRGQNVTFRCDPISEHNRLYWYRQTLGQGPEFLTYFQNEAQLEKSRLLSDRFSAERPKGSFSTLEIQRTEQGDSAMYLCASSLVGWTPEEDQETQYFGPGTRLLVL.